This is a list of T cell receptor beta chains from one sample in a study of blood T cell repertoires in COVID-19. Sequencing used immunoSEQ multiplex PCR; TCRdb keeps in-frame clones, though not all of them. The table records more than 200,000 clones, 75% to 90% of them present only once. What was sequenced was peripheral blood. These receptors came from a woman between 65 and 79 years old with active or convalescent COVID-19. CDR3s include the opening cysteine and the closing phenylalanine or tryptophan. Each record gives: J gene, V gene, CDR3 protein.

J gene: TRBJ1-2
V gene: TRBV4-1
CDR3 protein: CASSQDFMTGYGYTF

J gene: TRBJ2-3
V gene: TRBV18
CDR3 protein: CASSPRNGRALSTDTQYF

J gene: TRBJ2-7
V gene: TRBV21-1
CDR3 protein: CASLNPSAGSDYEQYF

J gene: TRBJ1-2
V gene: TRBV18
CDR3 protein: CASSPPQAGVGYTF

J gene: TRBJ1-2
V gene: TRBV5-1
CDR3 protein: CASSSGQGVSGYTF

J gene: TRBJ2-3
V gene: TRBV7-9
CDR3 protein: CASSPLWARGTDTQYF

J gene: TRBJ2-1
V gene: TRBV15
CDR3 protein: CATSRAGVAYNEQFF

J gene: TRBJ1-2
V gene: TRBV6-6
CDR3 protein: CASSYKGTDYGYTF

J gene: TRBJ1-2
V gene: TRBV27
CDR3 protein: CASDRGVTGYTF

J gene: TRBJ1-4
V gene: TRBV30
CDR3 protein: CAWSVGGTDNEKLFF

J gene: TRBJ2-1
V gene: TRBV7-6
CDR3 protein: CASRPGLAGSYNEQFF

J gene: TRBJ1-4
V gene: TRBV4-2
CDR3 protein: CASSHIIQGRSNEKLFF

J gene: TRBJ2-7
V gene: TRBV30
CDR3 protein: CAWRKETGGVHEQYF

J gene: TRBJ2-1
V gene: TRBV30
CDR3 protein: CAWTSGSYGEQFF

J gene: TRBJ2-1
V gene: TRBV10-3
CDR3 protein: CAISDKGLAGSSYNEQFF

J gene: TRBJ1-5
V gene: TRBV6-6
CDR3 protein: CASSFQGFSQPQHF

J gene: TRBJ2-7
V gene: TRBV7-8
CDR3 protein: CASSFSQGTSYEQYF

J gene: TRBJ2-7
V gene: TRBV7-9
CDR3 protein: CASSLERGSYEQYF

J gene: TRBJ2-5
V gene: TRBV7-9
CDR3 protein: CASSSAGGRETQYF

J gene: TRBJ2-3
V gene: TRBV5-1
CDR3 protein: CASSSGQEADTQYF

J gene: TRBJ2-3
V gene: TRBV19
CDR3 protein: CASSLGRQDTQYF

J gene: TRBJ2-3
V gene: TRBV28
CDR3 protein: CASSPGGTGGLLDTQYF

J gene: TRBJ2-1
V gene: TRBV7-9
CDR3 protein: CASSLLGGSKNEQFF

J gene: TRBJ2-2
V gene: TRBV30
CDR3 protein: CAWNPGTGQGGGELFF

J gene: TRBJ2-2
V gene: TRBV27
CDR3 protein: CASTSRLVYTGELFF

J gene: TRBJ1-5
V gene: TRBV23-1
CDR3 protein: CASSHGTGLTVGIDSNQPQHF

J gene: TRBJ1-1
V gene: TRBV19
CDR3 protein: CASSSLGASTEAFF

J gene: TRBJ1-1
V gene: TRBV18
CDR3 protein: CASSPGTGLLMNTEAFF

J gene: TRBJ1-5
V gene: TRBV19
CDR3 protein: CASSIDPGQPQHF

J gene: TRBJ2-5
V gene: TRBV29-1
CDR3 protein: CSVAQETQYF

J gene: TRBJ1-5
V gene: TRBV7-8
CDR3 protein: CASSPFQEIDSRHQPQHF

J gene: TRBJ2-7
V gene: TRBV7-7
CDR3 protein: CASSLVLAGEQYF

J gene: TRBJ1-2
V gene: TRBV29-1
CDR3 protein: CSSLSGGRGYTF

J gene: TRBJ1-3
V gene: TRBV6-5
CDR3 protein: CASSYPTGVSGNTIYF

J gene: TRBJ2-7
V gene: TRBV2
CDR3 protein: CASSESSWRGGGEQYF

J gene: TRBJ2-1
V gene: TRBV2
CDR3 protein: CASSDRTGDNEQFF

J gene: TRBJ1-6
V gene: TRBV5-1
CDR3 protein: CASSLSQGDSPLHF

J gene: TRBJ2-3
V gene: TRBV4-1
CDR3 protein: CASSREAREADTQYF

J gene: TRBJ2-5
V gene: TRBV5-8
CDR3 protein: CASSLAGTSGGIQETQYF

J gene: TRBJ2-3
V gene: TRBV9
CDR3 protein: CASSVSADTQYF

J gene: TRBJ2-3
V gene: TRBV5-1
CDR3 protein: CASSFWGEGRTDTQYF

J gene: TRBJ2-2
V gene: TRBV10-3
CDR3 protein: CAARLAGSGVGGELFF

J gene: TRBJ1-5
V gene: TRBV18
CDR3 protein: CASSLQAVNQPQHF

J gene: TRBJ1-1
V gene: TRBV9
CDR3 protein: CASSAENRGNTEAFF